These 32 T cell receptor beta chains were all obtained from the same sample, sequenced in a study of blood T cell repertoires in COVID-19. Clones were sequenced by immunoSEQ multiplex PCR, and TCRdb holds only the in-frame ones, with some missing. Among around 400,000 clones listed, more than 70% were seen once. The sample comprised peripheral blood. Receptors were obtained from a woman younger than 45 with COVID-19, enrolled during active disease.

This clone was observed a handful of times. The rearrangement uses TRBV4-2 and TRBJ2-2, with D possibly matching TRBD1 (6 bases). CDR3 length equals 15 residues. Per germline, CDR1 LGHNA and CDR2 YNFKEQ. Trimming pared 3 bases from V and 1 base from J, leaving 9 bases between. CDR3 sequence reads: CASSHPGQNTGELFF. The CDR3 DNA follows: TGTGCCAGCAGCCACCCGGGACAGAACACCGGGGAGCTGTTTTTT.

V usage is TRBV7-2 and J usage is TRBJ1-5; 7 bases map to TRBD1. This CDR3 is built from 14 residues. V gave up 5 bases and J gave up 0 bases; unmatched junction bases: 1. The germline V gene has CDR1 SGHTA and CDR2 FQGNSA. DNA for the CDR3: TGTGCCAGCAGCGGGACAGTTAGCAATCAGCCCCAGCATTTT. Amino acids: CASSGTVSNQPQHF.

The rearrangement links TRBV7-9 to TRBJ2-3; a possible D gene is TRBD2 (6 bases). Germline assignment: CDR1 SEHNR and CDR2 FQNEAQ (reference sequence). Trimming removed 5 bases from V and 6 bases from J, with 12 bases in between. The CDR3 is made up of 13 amino acids. As DNA, the CDR3 is TGTGCCAGCAGCCCGCCGGGGGAGGATACGCAGTATTTT. Protein product: CASSPPGEDTQYF.

This clone was seen just once. This chain links TRBV9 with TRBJ2-2; the match to TRBD2 covers 7 bases. The CDR3 length is 16 residues. The V and J ends lost 0 bases and 0 bases, in that order; junction bases with no gene match: 2. The germline V gene has CDR1 SGDLS and CDR2 YYNGEE. The CDR3 is CASSVASGANTGELFF. In DNA, the CDR3 is TGTGCCAGCAGCGTAGCTAGCGGAGCGAACACCGGGGAGCTGTTTTTT.

The chain employs TRBV6-1 and TRBJ2-5, with D perhaps TRBD2 (5 bases). Trimming cost V 3 bases and J 5 bases, with 10 bases left between them. CDR1 and CDR2 from the germline V gene are MNHNS and SASEGT. This CDR3 spans 13 amino acids. DNA for the CDR3: TGTGCCAGCAGTGAGGGGAGCGGTGAGACCCAGTACTTC. Translation gives CASSEGSGETQYF.

The V gene is TRBV6-4, the J gene TRBJ1-6; 7 bases are shared with TRBD1. V trimming: 6 bases; J trimming: 7 bases; junction bases outside the gene matches: 9. The CDR3 extends over 15 amino acids. Per the germline V gene, CDR1 is MRHNA and CDR2 is SNTAGT. CDR3 DNA sequence: TGTGCCAGCAGGGTCTCCGGGACAGACAATTCACCCCTCCACTTT. It encodes CASRVSGTDNSPLHF.

The chain combines TRBV30 with TRBJ2-1; 13 nucleotides agree with TRBD2. Germline CDR1 is GTSNPN and CDR2 is SVGIG (reference sequence). V lost 7 bases and J lost 9; bases outside the gene matches: 3. This CDR3 comprises 12 residues. The chain's CDR3 is CALLAGGGEQFF. The CDR3 DNA reads as TGTGCCTTACTAGCGGGAGGGGGTGAGCAGTTCTTC.

The chain joins TRBV4-1 to TRBJ2-2; D uncertain. CDR1 MGHRA and CDR2 YSYEKL come from the germline V gene. CDR3 length: 14 amino acids. With 0 bases removed from V and 6 bases from J, the gap between germline ends came to 8 bases. The CDR3 spells CASSQERYSGELFF. The CDR3 bases are TGCGCCAGCAGCCAAGAGCGCTATTCCGGGGAGCTGTTTTTT.

The rearrangement uses TRBV28 and TRBJ2-7, with 8 bases matching TRBD1. Trimming removed 6 bases from V and 5 bases from J; junction bases left unmatched: 9. The CDR3 is 14 residues long. Per germline, CDR1 MDHEN and CDR2 SYDVKM. This CDR3 reads CASSPGGGGNEQYF. Here the CDR3 DNA reads TGTGCCAGCAGCCCAGGGGGCGGCGGAAACGAGCAGTACTTC.

The gene calls are TRBV4-1 and TRBJ1-5; D gene ambiguous. Germline V gives CDR1 MGHRA, CDR2 YSYEKL. Trimming removed 1 base from V and 8 bases from J, with 9 bases in between. The CDR3 spans 13 residues. The DNA for the CDR3 is TGCGCCAGCAGCCAAGCACTGTTGGAGCCCCAGCATTTT. Its translation: CASSQALLEPQHF.

V is TRBV5-4 and J is TRBJ2-2; 9 bases are shared with TRBD2. V lost 4 bases and J lost 5; bases outside the gene matches: 6. The CDR3 has 15 amino acids. CDR1 SGHNT and CDR2 YYREEE come from the germline V gene (reference sequence). The CDR3 DNA follows: TGTGCCAGCAGCCGACTAGCGGAGGGAACCGGGGAGCTGTTTTTT. It is translated as CASSRLAEGTGELFF. The full variable domain, in which reference TRBV5-4 and TRBJ2-2 provide the parts outside the CDR3, is ETGVTQSPTHLIKTRGQQVTLRCSSQSGHNTVSWYQQALGQGPQFIFQYYREEENGRGNFPPRFSGLQFPNYSSELNVNALELDDSALYLCASSRLAEGTGELFFGEGSRLTVL.

The chain carries TRBV29-1 and TRBJ1-1; D is ambiguous. This CDR3 comprises 14 residues. CDR1 is SQVTM and CDR2 is ANQGSEA in the germline V gene. V lost 7 bases, J lost 3 bases, and 18 bases lay in between. Written as DNA, the CDR3 is TGCAGCGCCCAAACATCTTCCGGGGACACTGAAGCTTTCTTT. Amino acids: CSAQTSSGDTEAFF.

The DNA for the CDR3 is TGTGCCAGCAGTCCCCAGAGGGGGACAGATACGCAGTATTTT. Translation: CASSPQRGTDTQYF. The chain joins TRBV6-4 to TRBJ2-3; D may be TRBD1 (6 bases). Germline V gene sequence: CDR1 MRHNA, CDR2 SNTAGT. V gave up 5 bases and J gave up 3 bases, with 12 bases separating them. The CDR3 is made up of 14 amino acids.

This clone was observed many times. The gene calls are TRBV6-5 and TRBJ1-2, with D uncertain. The CDR3 runs 13 residues. CDR1 MNHEY and CDR2 SVGAGI come from the germline V gene. V was pared by 3 bases and J by 4 bases, with 9 bases between. CDR3 protein: CASSYGASYGYTF. The CDR3 DNA reads TGTGCCAGCAGTTATGGAGCCTCCTATGGCTACACCTTC.

The J gene is TRBJ2-2, the V gene TRBV7-9; no clear D. V lost 3 bases, J lost 6 bases, and 8 bases lay in between. Germline V lookup: CDR1 SEHNR, CDR2 FQNEAQ (reference sequence). The CDR3 sequence is 13 residues long. The CDR3 spells CASSFPDSGELFF. DNA of the CDR3: TGTGCCAGCAGCTTCCCCGACTCCGGGGAGCTGTTTTTT.

This chain links TRBV5-4 with TRBJ1-4; 7 bases map to TRBD1. This CDR3 is built from 15 residues. With V trimmed by 3 bases and J by 7 bases, 9 bases remained unmatched. Germline loops: CDR1 SGHNT, CDR2 YYREEE (reference sequence). CDR3 nucleotides: TGTGCCAGCAGCTATGGAGGGGGCAGAAGTGAAAAACTGTTTTTT. This gives the protein CASSYGGGRSEKLFF.

V usage is TRBV28 and J usage is TRBJ2-1; TRBD2 matches at 9 bases. Germline V gene lookup returns CDR1 MDHEN and CDR2 SYDVKM. The length of the CDR3 is 16 residues. Trimming removed 2 bases from V and 2 bases from J; junction bases left unmatched: 4. Here the CDR3 DNA reads TGTGCCAGCAGTTTAGGGCTAGCGGGGACCTACAATGAGCAGTTCTTC. Translation gives CASSLGLAGTYNEQFF.

This clone has only one observation. V usage is TRBV10-2 and J usage is TRBJ1-5, with 7 positions matching TRBD1. V shed 5 bases, J shed 5 bases, and the junction held 12 bases outside the gene matches. Germline V gene lookup returns CDR1 WSHSY and CDR2 SAAADI. The CDR3 length is 16 residues. CDR3 coding DNA: TGCGCCAGCAGTACCTTCGCCAGGGGGAATCATCAGCCCCAGCATTTT. This gives the protein CASSTFARGNHQPQHF.

This chain links TRBV15 with TRBJ2-7; possible D gene TRBD2, 5 bases. The V and J ends lost 4 bases and 3 bases respectively, with 19 bases between them. The CDR3 sequence is 16 residues long. Germline V CDR1 and CDR2: LNHNV, YYDKDF (reference sequence). The CDR3 loop is CATSNLRPGTFYEQYF. DNA for the CDR3: TGTGCCACCAGCAACCTCCGTCCGGGAACCTTCTACGAGCAGTACTTC.

The chain carries TRBV5-1 and TRBJ1-4; a possible D gene is TRBD1 (6 bases). CDR1 and CDR2 (germline): SGHRS, YFSETQ. The CDR3 is made up of 14 amino acids. The V and J ends lost 4 bases and 7 bases respectively, with 14 bases between them. This CDR3 is CASSKGEGGEKLFF. The CDR3 DNA is TGCGCCAGCAGCAAAGGGGAAGGGGGTGAAAAACTGTTTTTT.

J is TRBJ2-1 and V is TRBV7-8, with 12 nucleotides matching TRBD1. This CDR3 has 17 amino acids. Germline CDR1 reads SGHVS; CDR2 reads FQNEAQ. V lost 6 bases to trimming and J lost 5 bases; unmatched junction nucleotides: 11. CDR3 amino acids: CASSRRAGTGGHNEQFF. Written as DNA, the CDR3 is TGTGCCAGCAGTCGCCGCGCCGGGACAGGGGGCCACAATGAGCAGTTCTTC.

The J gene is TRBJ2-5, the V gene TRBV11-1, with D maybe TRBD1 (6 bases). Trimming cost V 3 bases and J 5 bases, with 13 bases left between them. Germline loops: CDR1 SGHAT, CDR2 FQDESV (reference sequence). The CDR3 is 14 residues long. The CDR3 nucleotides read TGTGCCAGCAGCTTGCACAGGGACCGGGAGACCCAGTACTTC. Translating it yields CASSLHRDRETQYF.

The rearrangement joins TRBV10-3 to TRBJ1-1; D call uncertain. From germline, CDR1 is ENHRY and CDR2 SYGVKD. The CDR3 contains 14 residues. Deletions cut 0 bases from V and 6 bases from J, with 11 bases between. CDR3: CAISESIISAEAFF. The DNA of the CDR3 is TGTGCCATCAGTGAGTCGATAATTTCGGCTGAAGCTTTCTTT.

The genes are TRBV5-1 and TRBJ2-5; a possible D gene is TRBD2 (5 bases). The V gene's germline CDR1 is SGHRS and CDR2 YFSETQ. The CDR3 extends over 15 amino acids. Between the trimmed V and J ends, which lost 1 base and 1 base, there was a span of 11 bases. The CDR3 region has the DNA TGCGCCAGCAGCTTGTCCCCTAGCACCCAAGAGACCCAGTACTTC. Translated, it gives CASSLSPSTQETQYF.

The chain couples TRBV11-3 to TRBJ2-3; D is uncertain. The CDR3 is made up of 12 amino acids. Germline V gene sequence: CDR1 SGHNT, CDR2 YENEEA. Trimming stripped 0 bases from V and 6 bases from J, with 4 bases between. The CDR3 DNA reads TGTGCCAGCAGCTTAGAGCGGGATACGCAGTATTTT. Protein product: CASSLERDTQYF.

The rearrangement uses TRBV5-1 and TRBJ2-5; 8 nucleotides agree with TRBD2. This CDR3 spans 14 amino acids. The germline V gene encodes CDR1 SGHRS and CDR2 YFSETQ. V gave up 4 bases and J gave up 2 bases; unmatched junction bases: 4. CDR3 protein: CASSQSGGQETQYF. The CDR3 DNA reads as TGCGCCAGCAGCCAAAGCGGGGGACAAGAGACCCAGTACTTC.

In DNA, the CDR3 is TGTGCCAGCAGCTTGTCCGGGACTAGCGGGTTCAATGAGCAGTTCTTC. It translates to CASSLSGTSGFNEQFF. This chain connects TRBV5-6 to TRBJ2-1; 12 bases are shared with TRBD2. Germline assignment: CDR1 SGHDT and CDR2 YYEEEE. The CDR3 has 16 amino acids. The J segment lost 6 bases and the V segment lost 1 base, leaving 5 bases of the junction unmatched.

V gene TRBV4-1 combines with J gene TRBJ1-5, with TRBD1 identical over 12 bases. The V segment lost 4 bases and the J segment 4 bases; nucleotides outside the gene matches: 5. CDR3 length: 16 amino acids. Germline V CDR1 and CDR2: MGHRA, YSYEKL. The DNA for the CDR3 is TGCGCCAGCAGCCGGGACAGGGGGCTAGGGAATCAGCCCCAGCATTTT. It translates to CASSRDRGLGNQPQHF.

The rearrangement uses TRBV6-5 and TRBJ2-5; maybe TRBD1 (5 bases). The CDR3 length is 12 residues. Germline assignment: CDR1 MNHEY and CDR2 SVGAGI. Deletions cut 10 bases from V and 4 bases from J, with 13 bases between. DNA for the CDR3: TGTGCCACCAGGGTGCGCGCAGAGACCCAGTACTTC. It translates to CATRVRAETQYF.

The chain links TRBV2 to TRBJ2-1, with 8 bases lining up with TRBD1. CDR3 length: 16 residues. Germline CDR1 and CDR2: SNHLY and FYNNEI. J lost 0 bases, V lost 3 bases, and 4 bases had no gene match. CDR3 amino acids: CASSETGAFSYNEQFF. The CDR3 nucleotides are TGTGCCAGCAGTGAGACAGGGGCCTTCTCCTACAATGAGCAGTTCTTC.

The chain has TRBV5-8 and TRBJ1-5, with 7 bases fitting TRBD1. The V gene end was trimmed by 5 bases and the J gene end by 4 bases; junction bases not matched to a gene: 6. The CDR3 totals 14 residues. The germline V gene encodes CDR1 SGHTS and CDR2 YDEGEE. The CDR3 reads CASSAGTDNQPQHF. The DNA of the CDR3 is TGTGCCAGCAGTGCCGGGACAGATAATCAGCCCCAGCATTTT.

This clone has a single count. The J gene is TRBJ2-7, the V gene TRBV5-6, with D unresolved. Germline V gene sequence: CDR1 SGHDT, CDR2 YYEEEE. Trimming cost V 0 bases and J 3 bases, with 10 bases left between them. The CDR3 spans 14 residues. For the CDR3, the DNA is TGTGCCAGCAGCTTGGGCCTACTAATCTACGAGCAGTACTTC. This encodes CASSLGLLIYEQYF. The variable domain in full, completed from reference TRBV5-6 and TRBJ2-7, reads DAGVTQSPTHLIKTRGQQVTLRCSPKSGHDTVSWYQQALGQGPQFIFQYYEEEERQRGNFPDRFSGHQFPNYSSELNVNALLLGDSALYLCASSLGLLIYEQYFGPGTRLTVT.